These 29 T cell receptor beta chains were sequenced from one sample in a study of blood T cell repertoires in COVID-19. The method was immunoSEQ multiplex PCR; TCRdb's version includes in-frame clones alone and lacks a portion of them. Of roughly 280,000 clones listed, around 90% are singletons. Sequenced input: PBMCs or T cells enriched from blood (not recorded which). The receptors originated from a woman between 45 and 65 years old who had recovered from COVID-19.

CDR3 region: CASSKLAGGTQETQYF. DNA for the CDR3: TGTGCCAGTAGTAAATTAGCGGGAGGAACCCAAGAGACCCAGTACTTC. This chain connects TRBV19 to TRBJ2-5; the match to TRBD2 covers 10 bases. CDR3 length equals 16 residues. Trimming took 4 bases from V and 1 from J; bases not matched to a gene: 6. Germline V gene data show CDR1 as LNHDA and CDR2 as SQIVND (reference sequence).

The chain has TRBV24-1 and TRBJ1-5; weak D call: TRBD1 (6 bases). This CDR3 is 14 amino acids long. Between the trimmed V and J ends, which lost 4 bases and 3 bases, there was a span of 9 bases. The germline CDR1 and CDR2 sequences are KGHDR and SFDVKD. The CDR3 DNA is TGTGCCACCAGTGAGCCAGGGGACAATCAGCCCCAGCATTTT. It is translated as CATSEPGDNQPQHF.

V is TRBV28 and J is TRBJ2-3, with D maybe TRBD2 (5 bases). This CDR3 contains 15 residues. The V gene lost 8 bases and the J gene lost 0 bases, with 15 bases spanning the gap. Germline values: CDR1 MDHEN, CDR2 SYDVKM. The CDR3 nucleotides are TGTGCCAGCGGAGACGGAAGGACTAGCACAGATACGCAGTATTTT. Its translation: CASGDGRTSTDTQYF.

This chain uses TRBV5-1 with TRBJ1-2, with TRBD1 as a possible D gene (5 bases). Per germline, CDR1 SGHRS and CDR2 YFSETQ. Trimming stripped 2 bases from V and 4 bases from J, with 15 bases between. The CDR3 has 15 residues. For the CDR3, the DNA is TGCGCCAGCAGCTTTGGTTCAGGGTTCGGCTATGGCTACACCTTC. Its translation is CASSFGSGFGYGYTF.

The chain combines TRBV2 with TRBJ2-1, with 8 bases fitting TRBD1. The CDR3 is 16 amino acids. Germline V lookup: CDR1 SNHLY, CDR2 FYNNEI. Unmatched junction bases numbered 12, after V lost 4 bases and J lost 7 bases. As DNA, the CDR3 is TGTGCCAGCAGTGGGGAGACAGGGGAGGTTTTTAATGAGCAGTTCTTC. Its protein is CASSGETGEVFNEQFF. The full variable domain, rest sourced from reference TRBV2 and TRBJ2-1, is EPEVTQTPSHQVTQMGQEVILRCVPISNHLYFYWYRQILGQKVEFLVSFYNNEISEKSEIFDDQFSVERPDGSNFTLKIRSTKLEDSAMYFCASSGETGEVFNEQFFGPGTRLTVL.

This clone was seen just once. This chain connects TRBV6-5 to TRBJ1-1; 7 bases align to TRBD1. The germline gives CDR1 MNHEY, CDR2 SVGAGI. The J segment lost 7 bases and the V segment lost 2 bases, leaving 10 bases of the junction unmatched. The CDR3 is 15 residues long. The CDR3 loop reads CASSYKGQLSNEAFF. The CDR3 DNA is TGTGCCAGCAGTTACAAGGGACAGCTAAGTAATGAAGCTTTCTTT.

V is TRBV5-5 and J is TRBJ2-7; D is unresolved. Germline-derived CDR1 and CDR2 are SGHKS and YYEKEE (reference sequence). V was clipped by 4 bases and J by 2 bases, with 4 bases between them. CDR3 length equals 11 residues. Here the CDR3 reads CASSPAYEQYF. Written as DNA, the CDR3 is TGTGCCAGCAGCCCCGCCTACGAGCAGTACTTC.

The V and J genes are TRBV27 and TRBJ1-4; no reliable D call. With 4 bases removed from V and 5 bases from J, the gap between germline ends came to 11 bases. This CDR3 has 14 residues. Germline V gene data show CDR1 as MNHEY and CDR2 as SMNVEV (reference sequence). The CDR3 loop reads CASSSYSSNEKLFF. The DNA of the CDR3 is TGTGCCAGCAGTTCATACTCCTCCAATGAAAAACTGTTTTTT.

The V call is TRBV2, the J call TRBJ1-5; no firm D call. The germline CDR1 and CDR2 sequences are SNHLY and FYNNEI. The CDR3 runs 14 residues. The ends were cut back, 3 bases at V and 4 bases at J, with 10 bases in the middle. The CDR3 coding sequence is TGTGCCAGCAGTGATCTTGTTGAGAATCAGCCCCAGCATTTT. It encodes CASSDLVENQPQHF.

The V gene is TRBV6-1, the J gene TRBJ1-3; weak D call: TRBD1 (6 bases). V was cut by 2 bases and J by 1 base, with 21 bases left in between. The germline CDR1 and CDR2 sequences are MNHNS and SASEGT. The CDR3 has 19 amino acids. The CDR3 DNA reads as TGTGCCAGCAGTGAAAGATCAGGGCAGGGGTTCTTTTCTGGAAACACCATATATTTT. Its translation: CASSERSGQGFFSGNTIYF.

The chain joins TRBV7-2 to TRBJ2-7; 9 nucleotides align to TRBD2. The CDR3 runs to 15 residues. Germline assignment: CDR1 SGHTA and CDR2 FQGNSA. J was trimmed by 2 bases and V by 1 base; bases with no gene match: 3. The DNA for the CDR3 is TGTGCCAGCAGCTTAGAGGTAGCGGGAGCCTACGAGCAGTACTTC. Amino acids: CASSLEVAGAYEQYF.

The CDR3 here is CASSPGRTSAYNEQFF. CDR3 bases: TGCGCCAGCAGCCCGGGGCGGACTAGCGCATACAATGAGCAGTTCTTC. The V gene is TRBV4-1, the J gene TRBJ2-1, with 9 positions matching TRBD2. Trimming cost V 4 bases and J 4 bases; bases outside gene matches: 8. The length of the CDR3 is 16 residues. Germline CDR1 is MGHRA and CDR2 is YSYEKL.

The chain links TRBV30 to TRBJ1-2, with D perhaps matching TRBD1 (5 bases). The CDR3 covers 14 residues. Between the trimmed V and J ends, which lost 3 bases and 4 bases, there was a span of 15 bases. Germline V gives CDR1 GTSNPN, CDR2 SVGIG (reference sequence). The chain's CDR3 is CAWSRRQSRYGYTF. Written as DNA, the CDR3 is TGTGCCTGGAGCCGTAGACAGTCCCGCTATGGCTACACCTTC.

The gene calls are TRBV20-1 and TRBJ1-5; D ambiguous. The CDR3 totals 11 residues. Germline lookup yields CDR1 DFQATT and CDR2 SNEGSKA (reference sequence). Trimming took off 0 bases at V and 9 bases at J, with 6 bases between the two ends. In DNA form, the CDR3 reads TGCAGTGCTAGAGATTCGGGGCCCCAGCATTTT. The encoded protein is CSARDSGPQHF.

The chain has TRBV5-1 and TRBJ1-2; no clear D. V lost 0 bases to trimming and J lost 4 bases, with 13 bases between them. Germline lookup yields CDR1 SGHRS and CDR2 YFSETQ. This CDR3 spans 15 amino acids. In DNA, the CDR3 is TGCGCCAGCAGCTTGGACCTGGGAGAGATCTATGGCTACACCTTC. This sequence encodes CASSLDLGEIYGYTF.

This clone was detected only a few times. V is TRBV7-8 and J is TRBJ2-1, with 10 bases that match TRBD2. V dropped 1 base and J dropped 8; count of bases not matched to a gene: 11. CDR3 length equals 17 residues. Germline-derived CDR1 and CDR2 are SGHVS and FQNEAQ. The CDR3 protein is CASSLGSSGSSLDEQFF. The CDR3 DNA reads as TGTGCCAGCAGCTTAGGATCTAGCGGGAGCTCGTTAGATGAGCAGTTCTTC.

V gene TRBV19 combines with J gene TRBJ1-2, with TRBD1 matching 7 bases. Germline trimming cut 5 bases from V and 2 bases from J; bases unmatched to any gene: 2. The CDR3 spans 13 residues. Germline loops: CDR1 LNHDA, CDR2 SQIVND (reference sequence). This chain's CDR3 is CASSVQGNYGYTF. The CDR3, as DNA: TGTGCCAGTAGTGTACAGGGGAACTATGGCTACACCTTC.

In its sample, this clone was seen once. This rearrangement joins TRBV19 to TRBJ1-1, with TRBD1 matching 8 bases. Trimming took 4 bases from V and 4 from J; bases not matched to a gene: 11. The CDR3 is made up of 16 amino acids. The germline gives CDR1 LNHDA, CDR2 SQIVND (reference sequence). CDR3 nucleotide sequence: TGTGCCAGTAGTAACATACTACGACAGGGGAGCACTGAAGCTTTCTTT. This sequence encodes CASSNILRQGSTEAFF.

The V call is TRBV7-2, the J call TRBJ2-7; D gene ambiguous. V lost 1 base and J lost 2, with 12 bases in between. The CDR3 totals 15 residues. Germline values: CDR1 SGHTA, CDR2 FQGNSA. Here the CDR3 reads CASSLGGSRAYEQYF. CDR3 nucleotides: TGTGCCAGCAGCTTAGGCGGCAGCCGGGCCTACGAGCAGTACTTC.

This chain uses TRBV4-1 with TRBJ2-1; the D gene is possibly TRBD2 (6 bases). The CDR3 spans 17 residues. Germline CDR1 MGHRA, CDR2 YSYEKL. V was pared by 2 bases and J by 2 bases, with 16 bases between. CDR3 coding DNA: TGCGCCAGCAGCCAATCCGAGGGTAGCGGAGCCTACAATGAGCAGTTCTTC. Translating gives CASSQSEGSGAYNEQFF.

V and J are TRBV7-2 and TRBJ2-7, with 10 bases that match TRBD2. Germline values: CDR1 SGHTA, CDR2 FQGNSA. V lost 9 bases to trimming and J lost 0 bases; unmatched junction nucleotides: 11. The CDR3 is 16 residues long. In DNA form, the CDR3 reads TGTGCCAGTAAATGGGGATCTAGCGGGAGCTCCTACGAGCAGTACTTC. Protein product: CASKWGSSGSSYEQYF.

V gene TRBV15 combines with J gene TRBJ2-1, with 12 bases fitting TRBD2. Germline-derived CDR1 and CDR2 are LNHNV and YYDKDF (reference sequence). CDR3 size: 15 residues. Trimming cost V 3 bases and J 12 bases; bases outside gene matches: 9. CDR3 DNA sequence: TGTGCCACCAGCAGCTGGACTAGCGGGGCCCTGTTGCAGTTCTTC. Protein product: CATSSWTSGALLQFF.

This chain connects TRBV4-3 to TRBJ2-6; D is uncertain. Germline V gene sequence: CDR1 LGHNA, CDR2 YSLEER. Trimming took 0 bases from V and 5 from J, leaving 5 bases between them. This CDR3 spans 14 amino acids. The chain's CDR3 is CASSQDGRANVLTF. As DNA, the CDR3 is TGCGCCAGCAGCCAAGATGGGCGGGCCAACGTCCTGACTTTC.

A single count supports this clone. The chain links TRBV2 to TRBJ1-1, with 12 bases that match TRBD1. The CDR3 contains 15 residues. Germline CDR1 SNHLY, CDR2 FYNNEI. Germline trimming cut 4 bases from V and 4 bases from J; bases unmatched to any gene: 4. The CDR3 DNA sequence: TGTGCCAGCAGTGGAGGGGACAGGGGGCTCACTGAAGCTTTCTTT. This encodes CASSGGDRGLTEAFF.

This rearrangement joins TRBV7-9 to TRBJ1-4; 7 bases are a match to TRBD1. The germline CDR1 and CDR2 sequences are SEHNR and FQNEAQ (reference sequence). CDR3 length: 15 amino acids. V gave up 1 base and J gave up 8 bases; unmatched junction bases: 7. In DNA form, the CDR3 reads TGTGCCAGCAGCTTAGTCCCACAGGGGAACGAAAAACTGTTTTTT. Its translation: CASSLVPQGNEKLFF.

This clone was seen only once. The J gene is TRBJ2-3, the V gene TRBV24-1; possible D gene TRBD2, 5 bases. Trimming left V 4 bases short and J 0 bases short, with 7 bases between. The CDR3 loop spans 14 amino acids. The germline V gene has CDR1 KGHDR and CDR2 SFDVKD. CDR3 in amino acids: CATSDTGSTDTQYF. In nucleotides, the CDR3 is TGTGCCACCAGTGACACGGGGAGCACAGATACGCAGTATTTT.

The chain employs TRBV6-5 and TRBJ1-5; D ambiguous. The germline CDR1 and CDR2 sequences are MNHEY and SVGAGI. With 0 bases removed from V and 7 bases from J, the gap between germline ends came to 7 bases. The CDR3 consists of 13 residues. Here the CDR3 reads CASSYSEAQPQHF. In nucleotides, the CDR3 is TGTGCCAGCAGTTACTCAGAGGCGCAGCCCCAGCATTTT.

This chain connects TRBV7-2 to TRBJ2-3, with D possibly TRBD2 on 5 matching bases. This CDR3 region has 16 residues. Trimming pared 1 base from V and 2 bases from J, leaving 13 bases between. The V gene's germline CDR1 is SGHTA and CDR2 FQGNSA. The CDR3 coding sequence is TGTGCCAGCAGCTTAGAAGCGGCAAGACCCACAGATACGCAGTATTTT. Amino acids: CASSLEAARPTDTQYF.

The chain is built from TRBV7-2 and TRBJ1-1, with D perhaps TRBD1 (6 bases). The germline V gene encodes CDR1 SGHTA and CDR2 FQGNSA. The CDR3 loop spans 15 amino acids. The V end lost 2 bases, the J end lost 7 bases, and 17 bases lay between the germline ends. CDR3 nucleotide sequence: TGTGCCAGCAGCTTAAGGGCCCTGGGGGCGGTTGAAGCTTTCTTT. Translated, it gives CASSLRALGAVEAFF. The full variable domain, completed using reference TRBV7-2 and TRBJ1-1, is GAGVSQSPSNKVTEKGKDVELRCDPISGHTALYWYRQSLGQGLEFLIYFQGNSAPDKSGLPSDRFSAERTGGSVSTLTIQRTQQEDSAVYLCASSLRALGAVEAFFGQGTRLTVV.